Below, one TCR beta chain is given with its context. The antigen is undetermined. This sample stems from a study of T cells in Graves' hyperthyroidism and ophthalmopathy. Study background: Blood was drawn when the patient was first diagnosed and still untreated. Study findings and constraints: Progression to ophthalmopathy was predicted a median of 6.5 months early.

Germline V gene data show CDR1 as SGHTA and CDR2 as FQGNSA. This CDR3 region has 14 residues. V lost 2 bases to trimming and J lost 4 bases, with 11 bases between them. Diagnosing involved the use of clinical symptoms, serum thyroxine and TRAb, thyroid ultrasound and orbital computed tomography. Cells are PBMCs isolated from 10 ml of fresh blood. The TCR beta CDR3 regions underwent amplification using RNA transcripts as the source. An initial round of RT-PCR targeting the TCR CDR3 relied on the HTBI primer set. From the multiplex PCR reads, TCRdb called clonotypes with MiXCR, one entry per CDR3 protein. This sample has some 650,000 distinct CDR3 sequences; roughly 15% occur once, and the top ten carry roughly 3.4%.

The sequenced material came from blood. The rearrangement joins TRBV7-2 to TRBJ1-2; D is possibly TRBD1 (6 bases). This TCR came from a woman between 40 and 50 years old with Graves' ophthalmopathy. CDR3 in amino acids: CASSLLGRGYGYTF. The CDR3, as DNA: TGTGCCAGCAGCTTATTGGGCAGGGGCTATGGCTACACCTTC.